These T cell receptor beta chains were read from a single sample in a study of cytomegalovirus exposure and HLA in healthy donors. Using immunoSEQ multiplex PCR, the repertoire was profiled, and TCRdb retains in-frame clones only, with some absent. The data contain about 250,000 clones, roughly 80% of them singletons. Specimen: PBMCs. Receptors were obtained from a girl under 10 years old in good health and CMV-seronegative. Both conserved end residues are part of each CDR3. A D gene is named only where the DNA matches it firmly. Rows may omit the clone size; those that give it use once, few, many or a size class.

v_gene	d_gene	abundance	j_gene	CDR3aa	CDR3nt
TRBV18	TRBD2	-	TRBJ2-1	CASSPLGGGASYNEQFF	TGTGCCAGCTCACCCCTCGGCGGGGGGGCGTCCTACAATGAGCAGTTCTTC
TRBV5-1	TRBD2	-	TRBJ2-3	CASNGLAGSTDTQYF	TGCGCCAGCAACGGACTAGCGGGGAGCACAGATACGCAGTATTTT
TRBV5-1	-	-	TRBJ1-3	CASSLAGRVPNTIYF	TGCGCCAGCAGCTTGGCGGGTCGGGTCCCAAACACCATATATTTT
TRBV7-9	TRBD1	-	TRBJ1-2	CSIPQWDRRYGYTF	TGTTCCATCCCACAGTGGGACAGGCGGTATGGCTACACCTTC
TRBV6-5	-	-	TRBJ1-2	CASSAGYSYGYTF	TGTGCCAGCAGCGCAGGATATTCCTATGGCTACACCTTC
TRBV14	TRBD1	-	TRBJ1-2	CASSQGQGAGYGYTF	TGTGCCAGCAGCCAAGGGCAGGGGGCTGGTTATGGCTACACCTTC
TRBV7-9	-	-	TRBJ1-1	CASSLEGAPEAFF	TGTGCCAGCAGCTTAGAAGGGGCACCTGAAGCTTTCTTT
TRBV10-3	TRBD2	-	TRBJ2-5	CAISHWRGNQETQYF	TGTGCCATCAGTCACTGGCGGGGGAACCAAGAGACCCAGTACTTC
TRBV6-4	TRBD2	once	TRBJ2-7	CASFGLAGVEQYF	TGTGCCAGCTTTGGACTAGCGGGAGTCGAGCAGTACTTC
TRBV18	-	-	TRBJ2-3	CASSPMSEDTQYF	TGTGCCAGCTCACCAATGAGTGAAGATACGCAGTATTTT
TRBV28	TRBD2	-	TRBJ2-1	CASSLPGLVYEQFF	TGTGCCAGCAGTTTACCGGGACTAGTCTATGAGCAGTTCTTC
TRBV6-4	-	-	TRBJ1-3	CASSDSWQGSFLAGNTIYF	TGTGCCAGCAGTGACTCGTGGCAGGGTAGTTTTCTTGCCGGAAACACCATATATTTT
TRBV7-6	TRBD2	once	TRBJ2-5	CASSWEGRETQYF	TGTGCCAGCAGCTGGGAGGGCCGCGAGACCCAGTACTTC
TRBV7-2	TRBD2	few	TRBJ2-5	CASSLGTRDQETQYF	TGTGCCAGCAGCTTAGGGACTAGGGATCAAGAGACCCAGTACTTC
TRBV28	-	-	TRBJ2-7	CASSLWDYTTYEQYF	TGTGCCAGCAGTTTATGGGACTATACCACCTACGAGCAGTACTTC
TRBV28	TRBD1	once	TRBJ1-2	CASSVPDRAGYTF	TGTGCCAGCAGTGTCCCGGACAGGGCTGGCTACACCTTC
TRBV7-3	-	-	TRBJ2-2	CASSSRGTENTGELFF	TGTGCCAGCAGCTCACGGGGGACAGAAAACACCGGGGAGCTGTTTTTT
TRBV2	-	-	TRBJ2-5	CASKAGGMETQYF	TGTGCCAGCAAGGCCGGGGGAATGGAGACCCAGTACTTC
TRBV25-1	-	-	TRBJ2-4	CASRQNRESKNIQYF	TGTGCCAGCAGACAAAACAGGGAATCAAAAAACATTCAGTACTTC